A single sample gave rise to the 19 T cell receptor beta chains below, sequenced in a study of T cell responses to AZD1222 COVID-19 vaccine. Assay used: immunoSEQ multiplex PCR; TCRdb lists only in-frame clones, some missing. The profile shows 85,000 to 90,000 clones, around 90% of them singletons. Specimen: peripheral blood, collected on day 0 of AZD1222 vaccination. These receptors came from an adult in good health.

Written as DNA, the CDR3 is TGTGCCAGCAAATTTGTAGAAGGTTTGGGCGTGGAGCAGTTCTTC. This encodes CASKFVEGLGVEQFF. V usage is TRBV6-5 and J usage is TRBJ2-1; D remains unclear. This CDR3 contains 15 residues. With 7 bases removed from V and 10 bases from J, the gap between germline ends came to 23 bases. Germline loops: CDR1 MNHEY, CDR2 SVGAGI.

V gene TRBV7-8 combines with J gene TRBJ1-1; D is undetermined. The V end lost 5 bases, the J end lost 5 bases, and 12 bases lay between the germline ends. CDR1 and CDR2 from the germline V gene are SGHVS and FQNEAQ. The CDR3 is 13 amino acids. For the CDR3, the DNA is TGTGCCAGCAGCACCCAGGAAGAAACTGAAGCTTTCTTT. Translating gives CASSTQEETEAFF. Full variable domain (rest looked up from reference TRBV7-8 and TRBJ1-1): GAGVSQSPRYKVAKRGQDVALRCDPISGHVSLFWYQQALGQGPEFLTYFQNEAQLDKSGLPSDRFFAERPEGSVSTLKIQRTQQEDSAVYLCASSTQEETEAFFGQGTRLTVV.

This rearrangement joins TRBV11-3 to TRBJ2-1; D tentatively reads TRBD1 or TRBD2 (6 bases each). There are 18 residues in the CDR3. V was pared by 0 bases and J by 4 bases, with 19 bases between. CDR1 and CDR2 from the germline V gene are SGHNT and YENEEA. The CDR3 DNA is TGTGCCAGCAGCTTAGAACAGGGAGGTTCCACCCGTTACAATGAGCAGTTCTTC. It translates to CASSLEQGGSTRYNEQFF.

The CDR3 sequence: CASSPTTHDTQYF. Written as DNA, the CDR3 is TGTGCCAGCAGCCCAACTACGCACGATACGCAGTATTTT. V gene TRBV9 combines with J gene TRBJ2-3; no definite D call. The CDR3 consists of 13 residues. The ends were cut back, 4 bases at V and 6 bases at J, with 12 bases in the middle. Per germline, CDR1 SGDLS and CDR2 YYNGEE.

This chain links TRBV19 with TRBJ1-3; D ambiguous. The CDR3 sequence is 14 residues long. The germline V gene has CDR1 LNHDA and CDR2 SQIVND (reference sequence). V dropped 7 bases and J dropped 1 base, with 11 bases sitting between them. CDR3 coding DNA: TGTGCCAGTACCCCGGCGACGTCTGGAAACACCATATATTTT. Protein sequence: CASTPATSGNTIYF.

V is TRBV19 and J is TRBJ2-1; 8 bases map to TRBD1. The V and J ends lost 5 bases and 8 bases, in that order; junction bases with no gene match: 5. This CDR3 has 13 residues. Germline V CDR1 and CDR2: LNHDA, SQIVND (reference sequence). The CDR3 loop is CASSGQGRDEQFF. CDR3 coding DNA: TGTGCCAGTAGTGGACAGGGACGGGATGAGCAGTTCTTC.

This chain uses TRBV19 with TRBJ1-5; TRBD1 agrees at 10 bases. This CDR3 contains 17 residues. From germline, CDR1 is LNHDA and CDR2 SQIVND (reference sequence). V was clipped by 3 bases and J by 2 bases; unmatched bases: 7. The CDR3 loop is CASSIRTGGRRNQPQHF. CDR3 bases: TGTGCCAGTAGTATCCGGACAGGGGGACGTCGCAATCAGCCCCAGCATTTT.

About this clone: Other nucleotide sequences in the sample specify the same CDR3. The chain joins TRBV4-1 to TRBJ2-7; D uncertain. CDR3 length: 13 residues. V lost 1 base and J lost 5, with 9 bases in between. Germline V gene sequence: CDR1 MGHRA, CDR2 YSYEKL. The CDR3 DNA reads TGCGCCAGCAGCCAAGTAGGCGGTGACGAGCAGTACTTC. It yields the protein CASSQVGGDEQYF.

The chain employs TRBV7-7 and TRBJ1-5; a weak D match, TRBD1 (5 bases). Germline assignment: CDR1 SSHAT and CDR2 FNYEAQ (reference sequence). The CDR3 runs to 15 residues. The V gene lost 2 bases and the J gene lost 6 bases, with 14 bases spanning the gap. The CDR3 spells CASSLRRQGGQPQHF. CDR3 coding DNA: TGTGCCAGCAGCTTAAGGCGGCAGGGAGGTCAGCCCCAGCATTTT. The full variable domain, with the rest looked up from reference TRBV7-7 and TRBJ1-5, is GAGVSQSPRYKVTKRGQDVTLRCDPISSHATLYWYQQALGQGPEFLTYFNYEAQPDKSGLPSDRFSAERPEGSISTLTIQRTEQRDSAMYRCASSLRRQGGQPQHFGDGTRLSIL.

The CDR3, as DNA: TGTGCCAGCAGCGTAGGGACAGGGTCCATAGATACGCAGTATTTT. This gives the protein CASSVGTGSIDTQYF. The chain uses TRBV9 and TRBJ2-3, with TRBD1 identical over 8 bases. Germline V CDR1 and CDR2: SGDLS, YYNGEE. This CDR3 region has 15 residues. J was trimmed by 5 bases and V by 0 bases; bases with no gene match: 5.

The rearrangement joins TRBV29-1 to TRBJ2-3; 8 positions agree with TRBD2. Germline V lookup: CDR1 SQVTM, CDR2 ANQGSEA. The CDR3 loop spans 15 amino acids. Trimming took 4 bases from V and 2 from J; bases not matched to a gene: 8. Here the CDR3 DNA reads TGCAGCGTTGTCACTAGCGGCTTCTCCACAGATACGCAGTATTTT. Translating it yields CSVVTSGFSTDTQYF.

V gene TRBV25-1 combines with J gene TRBJ2-7; 14 bases align to TRBD2. The CDR3 length is 16 residues. With 6 bases clipped from V and 6 bases from J, the junction kept 10 bases outside the gene matches. Germline V CDR1 and CDR2: MGHDK, SYGVNS. The CDR3 here is CASRGGGLAGVIEQYF. The CDR3 DNA sequence: TGTGCCAGCAGGGGAGGGGGACTAGCGGGAGTAATCGAGCAGTACTTC.

The chain is built from TRBV5-1 and TRBJ2-1; possibly TRBD2 for D (5 bases). Germline CDR1 reads SGHRS; CDR2 reads YFSETQ. The CDR3 has 17 amino acids. V lost 0 bases and J lost 0, with 13 bases in between. The DNA for the CDR3 is TGCGCCAGCAGCTTGGCTGCTAGTGGGAGCTCCTACAATGAGCAGTTCTTC. This translates into CASSLAASGSSYNEQFF.

This chain uses TRBV11-2 with TRBJ1-1, with D uncertain. The CDR3 runs to 14 residues. Germline V gene sequence: CDR1 SGHAT, CDR2 FQNNGV. V was clipped by 8 bases and J by 0 bases, with 13 bases between them. The CDR3 is CASCSPNLNTEAFF. The DNA of the CDR3 is TGTGCCAGCTGTTCCCCGAACCTGAACACTGAAGCTTTCTTT.

CDR3 sequence (DNA): TGTGCTAGTGATCCGAATGGTTCCTCTGGAAACACCATATATTTT. Translated: CASDPNGSSGNTIYF. J is TRBJ1-3 and V is TRBV12-5; D ambiguous. The CDR3 extends over 15 amino acids. V lost 7 bases and J lost 0, with 13 bases in between. The germline V gene encodes CDR1 LGHNT and CDR2 FRNRAP.

The chain joins TRBV5-1 to TRBJ1-5, with a weak D call TRBD1 (5 bases). From germline, CDR1 is SGHRS and CDR2 YFSETQ. The CDR3 sequence is 14 residues long. Trimming took 0 bases from V and 6 from J, leaving 10 bases between them. DNA for the CDR3: TGCGCCAGCAGCTTGGTGGGGGACGGTCAGCCCCAGCATTTT. This gives the protein CASSLVGDGQPQHF.

The chain links TRBV10-3 to TRBJ1-2; 9 bases match TRBD1. The CDR3 runs 15 residues. CDR1 and CDR2 from the germline V gene are ENHRY and SYGVKD. The trim removed 0 bases at V and 2 bases at J, leaving 1 base unmatched. The CDR3 loop is CAISESDRGNYGYTF. CDR3 nucleotide sequence: TGTGCCATCAGTGAGTCGGACAGGGGAAACTATGGCTACACCTTC.

CDR3 amino acids: CASSLLTGGEKLFF. The CDR3 DNA reads as TGTGCCAGCAGCTTACTGACGGGGGGCGAAAAACTGTTTTTT. The genes are TRBV7-9 and TRBJ1-4, with a possible D match to TRBD1 (6 bases). The V gene lost 2 bases and the J gene lost 8 bases, with 12 bases spanning the gap. The CDR3 has 14 amino acids. Germline V CDR1 and CDR2: SEHNR, FQNEAQ (reference sequence).

The chain links TRBV5-1 to TRBJ2-7; a weak D match, TRBD2 (7 bases). CDR1 is SGHRS, CDR2 YFSETQ, per germline. V dropped 0 bases and J dropped 2 bases, with 12 bases sitting between them. The CDR3 has 15 amino acids. CDR3 protein: CASSLVGEGAYEQYF. In DNA, the CDR3 is TGCGCCAGCAGCTTGGTCGGGGAGGGGGCCTACGAGCAGTACTTC.